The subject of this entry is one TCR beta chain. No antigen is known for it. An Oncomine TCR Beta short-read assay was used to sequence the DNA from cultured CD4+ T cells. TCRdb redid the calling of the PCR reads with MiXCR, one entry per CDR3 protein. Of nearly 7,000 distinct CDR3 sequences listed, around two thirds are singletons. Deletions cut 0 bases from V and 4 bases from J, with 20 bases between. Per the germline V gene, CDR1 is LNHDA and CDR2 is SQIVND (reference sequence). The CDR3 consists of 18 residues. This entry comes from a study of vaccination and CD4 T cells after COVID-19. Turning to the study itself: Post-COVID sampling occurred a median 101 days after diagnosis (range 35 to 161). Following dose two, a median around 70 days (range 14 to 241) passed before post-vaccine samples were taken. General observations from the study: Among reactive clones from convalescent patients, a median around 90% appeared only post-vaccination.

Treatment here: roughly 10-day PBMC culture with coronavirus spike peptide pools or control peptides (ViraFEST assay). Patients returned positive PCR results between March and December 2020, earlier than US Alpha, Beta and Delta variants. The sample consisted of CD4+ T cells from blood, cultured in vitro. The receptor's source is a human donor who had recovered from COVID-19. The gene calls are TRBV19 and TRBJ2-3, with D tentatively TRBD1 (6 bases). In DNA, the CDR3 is TGTGCCAGTAGTATAGATCTGGGGGCCTTACAGGTAGCAGATACGCAGTATTTT. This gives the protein CASSIDLGALQVADTQYF. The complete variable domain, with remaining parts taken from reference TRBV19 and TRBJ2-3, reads DGGITQSPKYLFRKEGQNVTLSCEQNLNHDAMYWYRQDPGQGLRLIYYSQIVNDFQKGDIAEGYSVSREKKESFPLTVTSAQKNPTAFYLCASSIDLGALQVADTQYFGPGTRLTVL.